One and the same sample provided the 18 T cell receptor beta chains below, sequenced in a study of tumor-infiltrating lymphocytes in localized non-small cell lung cancer. The method was immunoSEQ multiplex PCR; TCRdb's version includes in-frame clones alone and lacks a portion of them. The repertoire holds about 15,000 clones, with roughly 69% as singletons. The sequenced material came from lung tumor tissue. The receptors here all came from a human donor with non-small cell lung cancer.

CDR3 in amino acids: CASSLGVDTQYF. In DNA form, the CDR3 reads TGTGCCAGCAGCTTGGGGGTGGATACGCAGTATTTT. The chain couples TRBV5-5 to TRBJ2-3; no clear D gene. Germline V lookup: CDR1 SGHKS, CDR2 YYEKEE (reference sequence). Trimming took off 0 bases at V and 6 bases at J, with 5 bases between the two ends. The CDR3 is 12 amino acids. The full variable domain, with the rest looked up from reference TRBV5-5 and TRBJ2-3, is DAGVTQSPTHLIKTRGQQVTLRCSPISGHKSVSWYQQVLGQGPQFIFQYYEKEERGRGNFPDRFSARQFPNYSSELNVNALLLGDSALYLCASSLGVDTQYFGPGTRLTVL.

This clone was counted only a few times. The CDR3 protein is CASSSNPLGVQETQYF. As DNA, the CDR3 is TGTGCCAGCAGCTCTAACCCTCTGGGAGTGCAAGAGACCCAGTACTTC. The chain couples TRBV11-2 to TRBJ2-5; D possibly corresponds to TRBD2 (5 bases). Germline CDR1 reads SGHAT; CDR2 reads FQNNGV. V gave up 4 bases and J gave up 2 bases, with 17 bases separating them. The CDR3 consists of 16 residues.

This chain links TRBV11-2 with TRBJ2-4; possibly TRBD2 for D (6 bases). V lost 2 bases, J lost 0 bases, and 11 bases lay in between. The germline V gene encodes CDR1 SGHAT and CDR2 FQNNGV. The CDR3 contains 16 residues. CDR3 DNA sequence: TGTGCCAGCAGCTTATCGGAGGGGCTAGCCAAAAACATTCAGTACTTC. This sequence encodes CASSLSEGLAKNIQYF.

The gene calls are TRBV30 and TRBJ2-5; the D call may be TRBD1 or TRBD2 (5 bases each). V lost 5 bases and J 2 bases, leaving 12 bases between the germline ends. Germline CDR1 is GTSNPN and CDR2 is SVGIG (reference sequence). This CDR3 comprises 13 residues. This chain's CDR3 is CAWGDGAQETQYF. For the CDR3, the DNA is TGTGCCTGGGGGGACGGGGCACAAGAGACCCAGTACTTC.

V is TRBV6-5 and J is TRBJ1-1; 9 nucleotides line up with TRBD1. Germline CDR1 reads MNHEY; CDR2 reads SVGAGI. V gave up 5 bases and J gave up 7 bases; unmatched junction bases: 8. The CDR3 covers 14 residues. DNA of the CDR3: TGTGCCAGCAGTCCGGGACAGGGTATTTATGAAGCTTTCTTT. It specifies CASSPGQGIYEAFF.

This chain connects TRBV5-4 to TRBJ2-5, with TRBD1 identical over 7 bases. The CDR3 is made up of 14 amino acids. In germline, CDR1 is SGHNT, CDR2 YYREEE (reference sequence). J lost 2 bases, V lost 4 bases, and 5 bases had no gene match. The CDR3 spells CASSPGTEQETQYF. The CDR3 nucleotides are TGTGCCAGCAGCCCTGGGACAGAACAAGAGACCCAGTACTTC.

The chain uses TRBV28 and TRBJ2-5, with D maybe TRBD1 (5 bases). The CDR3 sequence is 13 residues long. V was trimmed by 5 bases and J by 5 bases, leaving 12 bases between them. Germline CDR1 reads MDHEN; CDR2 reads SYDVKM. CDR3 nucleotides: TGTGCCAGCAGTCCCCCAGGGTGGGAGACCCAGTACTTC. Translating gives CASSPPGWETQYF.

V and J are TRBV7-9 and TRBJ2-7; unclear D gene. The V end lost 1 base, the J end lost 6 bases, and 10 bases lay between the germline ends. The germline V gene has CDR1 SEHNR and CDR2 FQNEAQ (reference sequence). The CDR3 runs to 13 residues. The CDR3 DNA sequence: TGTGCCAGCAGCTTAGGCCTTGGACGCGAGCAGTACTTC. Its protein is CASSLGLGREQYF.

This clone was seen a handful of times. The chain carries TRBV4-1 and TRBJ2-7; D call uncertain. The CDR3 is 18 residues long. Germline CDR1 reads MGHRA; CDR2 reads YSYEKL. Trimming removed 2 bases from V and 3 bases from J, with 23 bases in between. For the CDR3, the DNA is TGCGCCAGCAGCCAAAAGGCCCTCACAGACGGGTTTGGCTACGAGCAGTACTTC. Encoded protein: CASSQKALTDGFGYEQYF.

This chain links TRBV10-1 with TRBJ2-7; 7 bases agree with TRBD1. The CDR3 extends over 16 amino acids. CDR1 and CDR2 (germline): WNHNN, SYGVQD (reference sequence). The trim removed 6 bases at V and 4 bases at J, leaving 15 bases unmatched. CDR3 DNA: TGCGCCAGCAGGATTTCTCGGGGACAGTATGATTACGAGCAGTACTTC. Amino acids: CASRISRGQYDYEQYF.

Written as DNA, the CDR3 is TGTGCCAGCAGTGAAGGGGTCTCTGGGGCCAACGTCCTGACTTTC. Translating it yields CASSEGVSGANVLTF. This rearrangement joins TRBV6-1 to TRBJ2-6; D is unclear. This CDR3 is built from 15 residues. V lost 1 base to trimming and J lost 0 bases, with 4 bases between them. Germline CDR1 and CDR2: MNHNS and SASEGT.

This sequence joins TRBV6-5 and TRBJ1-2; D gene unclear. Trimming pared 2 bases from V and 6 bases from J, leaving 10 bases between. Germline-derived CDR1 and CDR2 are MNHEY and SVGAGI. The CDR3 is 13 amino acids. The CDR3 DNA is TGTGCCAGCAGTTACACGGGGATGCATGGCTACACCTTC. This translates into CASSYTGMHGYTF.

The sample holds a few counts of this clone. This rearrangement joins TRBV19 to TRBJ2-7; D is undetermined. The CDR3 is made up of 13 amino acids. The germline CDR1 and CDR2 sequences are LNHDA and SQIVND (reference sequence). V lost 6 bases to trimming and J lost 0 bases, with 9 bases between them. The CDR3 coding sequence is TGTGCCAGTAGCATGACGAGCTCCTACGAGCAGTACTTC. It is translated as CASSMTSSYEQYF.

J is TRBJ2-1 and V is TRBV7-9, with TRBD2 matching over 11 bases. CDR3 length: 14 residues. The trim removed 5 bases at V and 6 bases at J, leaving 3 bases unmatched. CDR1 is SEHNR, CDR2 FQNEAQ, per germline (reference sequence). The CDR3 DNA sequence: TGTGCCAGCAGCACTAGCGGGAGTGGCAATGAGCAGTTCTTC. Protein sequence: CASSTSGSGNEQFF.

The chain links TRBV29-1 to TRBJ1-5; D remains ambiguous. Trimming took off 6 bases at V and 0 bases at J, with 9 bases between the two ends. Germline-derived CDR1 and CDR2 are SQVTM and ANQGSEA. The length of the CDR3 is 13 residues. This CDR3 is CSVITDSNQPQHF. CDR3 nucleotides: TGCAGCGTGATCACAGATAGCAATCAGCCCCAGCATTTT.

V and J are TRBV30 and TRBJ2-1; 7 bases are shared with TRBD1. CDR1 GTSNPN and CDR2 SVGIG come from the germline V gene (reference sequence). This CDR3 has 15 residues. Trimming at V came to 2 bases and at J to 8 bases, leaving 12 bases not matched to a gene. The CDR3 DNA follows: TGTGCCTGGAGTATCCTCCCCTTACAGGGGTATGAGCAGTTCTTC. Amino acids: CAWSILPLQGYEQFF. Full variable domain (rest looked up from reference TRBV30 and TRBJ2-1): SQTIHQWPATLVQPVGSPLSLECTVEGTSNPNLYWYRQAAGRGLQLLFYSVGIGQISSEVPQNLSASRPQDRQFILSSKKLLLSDSGFYLCAWSILPLQGYEQFFGPGTRLTVL.

The chain is built from TRBV30 and TRBJ2-3; D is possibly TRBD1 (6 bases). The V end lost 5 bases, the J end lost 2 bases, and 14 bases lay between the germline ends. The CDR3 extends over 14 amino acids. Germline V gene sequence: CDR1 GTSNPN, CDR2 SVGIG (reference sequence). The CDR3 protein is CAWAEDSTTDTQYF. In DNA, the CDR3 is TGTGCCTGGGCAGAGGACAGCACCACAGATACGCAGTATTTT. The full variable domain, rest sourced from reference TRBV30 and TRBJ2-3, is SQTIHQWPATLVQPVGSPLSLECTVEGTSNPNLYWYRQAAGRGLQLLFYSVGIGQISSEVPQNLSASRPQDRQFILSSKKLLLSDSGFYLCAWAEDSTTDTQYFGPGTRLTVL.

This clone occurred a few times. The same CDR3 arises from other DNA sequences in this sample as well. The V call is TRBV27, the J call TRBJ2-7; 9 positions agree with TRBD2. Germline V CDR1 and CDR2: MNHEY, SMNVEV (reference sequence). V gave up 6 bases and J gave up 0 bases; unmatched junction bases: 3. The length of the CDR3 is 14 residues. CDR3 nucleotides: TGTGCCAGCAGAGATAGCGGGAGCTCCTACGAGCAGTACTTC. This encodes CASRDSGSSYEQYF.